The 25 T cell receptor beta chains presented below share a single source sample, sequenced in a study of cytomegalovirus exposure and HLA in healthy donors. Both 60 Vbeta primers and 13 Jbeta primers went into the PCR. Sequencing was performed with immunoSEQ multiplex PCR; in TCRdb, only in-frame clones are kept and a portion is missing. This table holds over 75,000 clones, around four fifths found once. Sequenced sample: PBMCs. Receptors originate from a woman aged 55 to 70 in good health and CMV-seronegative.

This clone was observed a handful of times. V gene TRBV5-1 combines with J gene TRBJ1-4; D is unclear. The germline gives CDR1 SGHRS, CDR2 YFSETQ. V lost 4 bases and J 0 bases, leaving 10 bases between the germline ends. The CDR3 has 15 amino acids. This chain's CDR3 is CASSRAETTNEKLFF. The CDR3 bases are TGCGCCAGCAGCCGAGCGGAAACAACTAATGAAAAACTGTTTTTT. The full variable domain, rest sourced from reference TRBV5-1 and TRBJ1-4, is KAGVTQTPRYLIKTRGQQVTLSCSPISGHRSVSWYQQTPGQGLQFLFEYFSETQRNKGNFPGRFSGRQFSNSRSEMNVSTLELGDSALYLCASSRAETTNEKLFFGSGTQLSVL.

The J gene is TRBJ2-7, the V gene TRBV5-1; a weak D match, TRBD2 (5 bases). The CDR3 length is 15 residues. The V end was cut by 0 bases, the J end by 6 bases, with 16 bases between. The germline gives CDR1 SGHRS, CDR2 YFSETQ. CDR3 nucleotide sequence: TGCGCCAGCAGCTTGGAGGAGGCTGTTGAGGGCGAGCAGTACTTC. It encodes CASSLEEAVEGEQYF. Drawing the rest from reference TRBV5-1 and TRBJ2-7, the complete variable domain is KAGVTQTPRYLIKTRGQQVTLSCSPISGHRSVSWYQQTPGQGLQFLFEYFSETQRNKGNFPGRFSGRQFSNSRSEMNVSTLELGDSALYLCASSLEEAVEGEQYFGPGTRLTVT.

This chain connects TRBV7-9 to TRBJ1-2; D unclear. Per the germline V gene, CDR1 is SEHNR and CDR2 is FQNEAQ (reference sequence). V was cut by 3 bases and J by 4 bases, with 6 bases left in between. There are 12 residues in the CDR3. The CDR3 reads CASSFYSYGYTF. CDR3 nucleotide sequence: TGTGCCAGCAGCTTTTACTCCTATGGCTACACCTTC.

The chain combines TRBV19 with TRBJ2-5; 10 nucleotides align to TRBD2. V lost 1 base to trimming and J lost 3 bases; unmatched junction nucleotides: 2. The V gene's germline CDR1 is LNHDA and CDR2 SQIVND (reference sequence). This CDR3 has 15 amino acids. The CDR3 reads CASSIASGSKETQYF. The CDR3 coding sequence is TGTGCCAGTAGTATAGCTAGCGGGAGTAAAGAGACCCAGTACTTC.

CDR3 in DNA: TGTGCCAGCAGCTTCGACGGGGAGGCGAGGGATGAGCAGTTCTTC. Translation: CASSFDGEARDEQFF. The gene calls are TRBV7-2 and TRBJ2-1; a weak D match, TRBD2 (6 bases). The CDR3 runs 15 residues. Germline-derived CDR1 and CDR2 are SGHTA and FQGNSA. V lost 3 bases and J lost 8, with 17 bases in between.

This chain joins TRBV4-3 and TRBJ1-5, with D unresolved. V was trimmed by 0 bases and J by 0 bases, leaving 6 bases between them. This CDR3 is 15 amino acids long. Germline values: CDR1 LGHNA, CDR2 YSLEER. The CDR3 bases are TGCGCCAGCAGCCAAGACGGGGATAGCAATCAGCCCCAGCATTTT. Translating it yields CASSQDGDSNQPQHF.

The chain links TRBV6-5 to TRBJ2-3; 12 positions match TRBD2. V lost 2 bases, J lost 4 bases, and 4 bases stayed unmatched. Per the germline V gene, CDR1 is MNHEY and CDR2 is SVGAGI. The CDR3 spans 16 residues. The CDR3 nucleotides read TGTGCCAGCAGTTACAGGCTAGCGGGGGGGTCAGATACGCAGTATTTT. It codes for CASSYRLAGGSDTQYF.

The chain combines TRBV5-1 with TRBJ1-1; D remains ambiguous. Germline loops: CDR1 SGHRS, CDR2 YFSETQ. Trimming stripped 7 bases from V and 0 bases from J, with 10 bases between. This CDR3 spans 13 amino acids. The CDR3 coding sequence is TGCGCCAGCCGGAGCGGGATGAACACTGAAGCTTTCTTT. Translation: CASRSGMNTEAFF.

This chain joins TRBV25-1 and TRBJ1-1, with unresolved D. The CDR3 is 15 amino acids. Trimming removed 4 bases at V and 4 bases at J, with 16 bases between. Germline values: CDR1 MGHDK, CDR2 SYGVNS. For the CDR3, the DNA is TGTGCCAGCAGTGGGTTCCCGGATGGGAGCACTGAAGCTTTCTTT. The encoded protein is CASSGFPDGSTEAFF.

J is TRBJ2-3 and V is TRBV7-6, with 9 positions matching TRBD2. Looked up from germline, CDR1 is SGHVS and CDR2 is FNYEAQ. The length of the CDR3 is 17 residues. The V segment lost 5 bases and the J segment 1 base; nucleotides outside the gene matches: 10. CDR3 DNA sequence: TGTGCCAGCAGCCCCGGAGTTAGCGGGAGTGGCACAGATACGCAGTATTTT. Translated, it gives CASSPGVSGSGTDTQYF.

The chain joins TRBV7-8 to TRBJ2-7, with 12 bases aligning to TRBD2. Germline CDR1 SGHVS, CDR2 FQNEAQ. The trim removed 0 bases at V and 5 bases at J, leaving 14 bases unmatched. The CDR3 extends over 19 amino acids. CDR3 in DNA: TGTGCCAGCAGCTTAGCACGGCAGGGAGAGACTAGCGGGAGACACGAGCAGTACTTC. Its protein is CASSLARQGETSGRHEQYF.

The chain uses TRBV6-6 and TRBJ2-7; TRBD2 matches at 10 bases. Germline V gene sequence: CDR1 MNHNY, CDR2 SVGAGI (reference sequence). The CDR3 runs to 13 residues. With V trimmed by 6 bases and J by 3 bases, 2 bases remained unmatched. Here the CDR3 reads CASSGTSDYEQYF. For the CDR3, the DNA is TGTGCCAGCAGCGGGACTAGCGACTACGAGCAGTACTTC.

This clone was seen only once. The rearrangement joins TRBV4-1 to TRBJ2-1, with TRBD2 identical over 12 bases. CDR1 is MGHRA, CDR2 YSYEKL, per germline. This CDR3 region has 15 residues. The ends lost 2 bases at V and 9 bases at J; junction bases unmatched: 5. CDR3 DNA: TGCGCCAGCAGCCAATCTAGCGGGAGGGCCGCTGAGCAGTTCTTC. Protein product: CASSQSSGRAAEQFF.

The V and J genes are TRBV2 and TRBJ2-1, with 11 bases that match TRBD2. V was pared by 0 bases and J by 2 bases, with 0 bases of the junction left unmatched. CDR1 is SNHLY and CDR2 is FYNNEI in the germline V gene. CDR3 size: 16 residues. CDR3 in DNA: TGTGCCAGCAGTGAAGCGACTAGCGGGACCTACAATGAGCAGTTCTTC. Translated: CASSEATSGTYNEQFF.

This clone turned up a few times. The V and J genes are TRBV19 and TRBJ1-1; 8 bases match TRBD1. The V segment lost 5 bases and the J segment 3 bases; nucleotides outside the gene matches: 2. The germline V gene encodes CDR1 LNHDA and CDR2 SQIVND (reference sequence). The CDR3 totals 13 residues. The CDR3 is CASSGTGDTEAFF. CDR3 nucleotides: TGTGCCAGTAGTGGGACAGGCGACACTGAAGCTTTCTTT. The full variable domain, in which reference TRBV19 and TRBJ1-1 provide the parts outside the CDR3, is DGGITQSPKYLFRKEGQNVTLSCEQNLNHDAMYWYRQDPGQGLRLIYYSQIVNDFQKGDIAEGYSVSREKKESFPLTVTSAQKNPTAFYLCASSGTGDTEAFFGQGTRLTVV.

The J gene is TRBJ1-2, the V gene TRBV20-1; TRBD1 is a possible D gene (5 bases). The CDR3 covers 11 residues. Germline CDR1 reads DFQATT; CDR2 reads SNEGSKA (reference sequence). V was trimmed by 5 bases and J by 8 bases, leaving 12 bases between them. CDR3 in DNA: TGCAGTGCTCAAAGACAGACGGGCTACACCTTC. It translates to CSAQRQTGYTF.

V and J are TRBV11-3 and TRBJ2-7; the D gene is possibly TRBD2 (5 bases). CDR1 and CDR2 (germline): SGHNT, YENEEA. The length of the CDR3 is 13 residues. Trimming took 0 bases from V and 3 from J, leaving 6 bases between them. CDR3 amino acids: CASSLERDYEQYF. CDR3 nucleotides: TGTGCCAGCAGCTTAGAGAGGGACTACGAGCAGTACTTC.

The chain is built from TRBV4-3 and TRBJ2-2; D not resolved. V gave up 1 base and J gave up 0 bases, with 6 bases separating them. This CDR3 has 15 amino acids. Germline V lookup: CDR1 LGHNA, CDR2 YSLEER. The CDR3 DNA reads TGCGCCAGCAGCCAAGGGTCAGCGAACACCGGGGAGCTGTTTTTT. Protein product: CASSQGSANTGELFF.

V is TRBV7-9 and J is TRBJ2-5; D is unclear. The CDR3 spans 16 residues. V lost 3 bases and J lost 1, with 15 bases in between. Germline CDR1 SEHNR, CDR2 FQNEAQ (reference sequence). In DNA form, the CDR3 reads TGTGCCAGCAGCTTCCAAGCTCTACTCCGCCAAGAGACCCAGTACTTC. It translates to CASSFQALLRQETQYF.

The sample holds one count of this clone. V gene TRBV19 combines with J gene TRBJ1-1; D possibly corresponds to TRBD1 (6 bases). V shed 4 bases and J shed 1 base, with 7 bases lying between them. CDR1 LNHDA and CDR2 SQIVND come from the germline V gene (reference sequence). The CDR3 spans 13 residues. CDR3 protein: CASSRTANTEAFF. The CDR3 DNA reads as TGTGCCAGTAGTAGGACAGCGAACACTGAAGCTTTCTTT. Drawing the rest from reference TRBV19 and TRBJ1-1, the complete variable domain is DGGITQSPKYLFRKEGQNVTLSCEQNLNHDAMYWYRQDPGQGLRLIYYSQIVNDFQKGDIAEGYSVSREKKESFPLTVTSAQKNPTAFYLCASSRTANTEAFFGQGTRLTVV.

This clone has a single count. The chain couples TRBV6-6 to TRBJ1-1; D gene ambiguous. Germline V gene sequence: CDR1 MNHNY, CDR2 SVGAGI (reference sequence). The CDR3 spans 10 residues. Trimming left V 9 bases short and J 6 bases short, with 8 bases between. The CDR3 loop is CASFLSEAFF. CDR3 coding DNA: TGTGCCAGTTTCCTATCTGAAGCTTTCTTT.

V usage is TRBV2 and J usage is TRBJ1-5, with D uncertain. Trimming removed 6 bases at V and 6 bases at J, with 12 bases between. This CDR3 has 13 amino acids. Germline V gene lookup returns CDR1 SNHLY and CDR2 FYNNEI. The CDR3 region has the DNA TGTGCCAGCAGGTGGGAGATGGGTCAGCCCCAGCATTTT. This encodes CASRWEMGQPQHF.

The chain joins TRBV7-2 to TRBJ2-7; 7 bases map to TRBD1. This CDR3 spans 17 amino acids. After removal of 4 bases from V and 0 bases from J, the junction contained 12 bases not matched to a gene. Germline V lookup: CDR1 SGHTA, CDR2 FQGNSA. The CDR3 bases are TGTGCCAGCAGCTACCCCGTAGGGGGCGAGCGCTCCTACGAGCAGTACTTC. Translating it yields CASSYPVGGERSYEQYF.

V is TRBV7-2 and J is TRBJ2-7; 7 bases match TRBD2. Germline V lookup: CDR1 SGHTA, CDR2 FQGNSA. The CDR3 is 15 residues long. The V segment lost 2 bases and the J segment 3 bases; nucleotides outside the gene matches: 7. This chain's CDR3 is CASSLLPGGSYEQYF. DNA for the CDR3: TGTGCCAGCAGCTTACTCCCGGGCGGGAGCTACGAGCAGTACTTC.

The V and J genes are TRBV29-1 and TRBJ1-1; the D is unclear. The V end lost 6 bases, the J end lost 0 bases, and 14 bases lay between the germline ends. The germline V gene has CDR1 SQVTM and CDR2 ANQGSEA. The CDR3 has 14 amino acids. CDR3 in DNA: TGCAGCGTCCCTCGTGGGGAGGTGAACACTGAAGCTTTCTTT. It is translated as CSVPRGEVNTEAFF.